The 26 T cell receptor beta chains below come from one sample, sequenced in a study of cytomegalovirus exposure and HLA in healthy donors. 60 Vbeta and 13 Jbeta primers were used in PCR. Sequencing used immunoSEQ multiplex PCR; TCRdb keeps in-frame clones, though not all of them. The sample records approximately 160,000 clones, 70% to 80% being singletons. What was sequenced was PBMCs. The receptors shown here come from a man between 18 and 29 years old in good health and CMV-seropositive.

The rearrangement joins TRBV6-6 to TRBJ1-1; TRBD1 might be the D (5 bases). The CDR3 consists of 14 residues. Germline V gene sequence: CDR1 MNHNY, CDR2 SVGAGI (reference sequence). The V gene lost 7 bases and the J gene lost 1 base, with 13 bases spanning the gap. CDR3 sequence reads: CASTKQGGNTEAFF. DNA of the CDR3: TGTGCCAGCACCAAGCAGGGAGGGAACACTGAAGCTTTCTTT.

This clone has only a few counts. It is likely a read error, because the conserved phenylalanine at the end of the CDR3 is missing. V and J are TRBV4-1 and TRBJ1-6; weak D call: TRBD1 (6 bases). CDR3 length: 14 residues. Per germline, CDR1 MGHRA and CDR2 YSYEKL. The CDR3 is CASSRGYGNSPLHL. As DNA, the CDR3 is TGCGCCAGCTCGAGGGGGTATGGGAATTCCCCCCTCCACCTT.

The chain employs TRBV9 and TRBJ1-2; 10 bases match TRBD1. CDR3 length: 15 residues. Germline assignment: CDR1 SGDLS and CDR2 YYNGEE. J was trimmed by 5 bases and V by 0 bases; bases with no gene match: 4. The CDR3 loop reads CASSVAGTGEYGYTF. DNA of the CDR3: TGTGCCAGCAGCGTAGCCGGGACAGGGGAGTATGGCTACACCTTC. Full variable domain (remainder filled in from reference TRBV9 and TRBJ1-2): DSGVTQTPKHLITATGQRVTLRCSPRSGDLSVYWYQQSLDQGLQFLIQYYNGEERAKGNILERFSAQQFPDLHSELNLSSLELGDSALYFCASSVAGTGEYGYTFGSGTRLTVV.

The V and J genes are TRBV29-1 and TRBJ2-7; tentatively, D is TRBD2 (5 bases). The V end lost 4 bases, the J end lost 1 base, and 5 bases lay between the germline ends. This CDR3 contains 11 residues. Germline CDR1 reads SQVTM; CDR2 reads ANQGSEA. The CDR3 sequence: CSVGLSYEQYF. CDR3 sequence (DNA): TGCAGCGTTGGACTATCCTACGAGCAGTACTTC.

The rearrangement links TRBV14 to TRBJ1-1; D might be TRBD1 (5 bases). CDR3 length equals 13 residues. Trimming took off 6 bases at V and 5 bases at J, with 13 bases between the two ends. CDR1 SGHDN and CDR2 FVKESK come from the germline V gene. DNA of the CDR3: TGTGCCAGCAGTTTAGGGGCCGGGACTGAAGCTTTCTTT. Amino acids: CASSLGAGTEAFF. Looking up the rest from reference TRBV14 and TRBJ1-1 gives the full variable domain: EAGVTQFPSHSVIEKGQTVTLRCDPISGHDNLYWYRRVMGKEIKFLLHFVKESKQDESGMPNNRFLAERTGGTYSTLKVQPAELEDSGVYFCASSLGAGTEAFFGQGTRLTVV.

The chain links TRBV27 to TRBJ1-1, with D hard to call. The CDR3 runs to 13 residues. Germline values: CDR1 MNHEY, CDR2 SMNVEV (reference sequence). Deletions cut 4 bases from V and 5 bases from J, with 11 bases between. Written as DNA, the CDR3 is TGTGCCAGCAGTTCCGCGGGGAAGACTGAAGCTTTCTTT. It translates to CASSSAGKTEAFF.

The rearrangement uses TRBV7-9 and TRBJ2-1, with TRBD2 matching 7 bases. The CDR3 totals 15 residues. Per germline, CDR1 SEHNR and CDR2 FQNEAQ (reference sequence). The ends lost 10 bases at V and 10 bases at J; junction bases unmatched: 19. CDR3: CATRGEGPHRGEQFF. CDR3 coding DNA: TGTGCCACCCGCGGGGAGGGGCCCCACCGGGGGGAGCAGTTCTTC.

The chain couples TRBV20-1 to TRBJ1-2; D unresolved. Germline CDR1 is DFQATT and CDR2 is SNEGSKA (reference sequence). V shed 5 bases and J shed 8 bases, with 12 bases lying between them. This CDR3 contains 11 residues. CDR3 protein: CSAPREAGYTF. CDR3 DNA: TGCAGTGCTCCCCGTGAGGCCGGCTACACCTTC.

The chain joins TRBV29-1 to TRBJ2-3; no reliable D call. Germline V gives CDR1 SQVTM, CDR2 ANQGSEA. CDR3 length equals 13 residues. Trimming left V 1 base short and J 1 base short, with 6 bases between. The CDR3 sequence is CSVEAVRTDTQYF. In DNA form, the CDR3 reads TGCAGCGTTGAAGCGGTTCGCACAGATACGCAGTATTTT.

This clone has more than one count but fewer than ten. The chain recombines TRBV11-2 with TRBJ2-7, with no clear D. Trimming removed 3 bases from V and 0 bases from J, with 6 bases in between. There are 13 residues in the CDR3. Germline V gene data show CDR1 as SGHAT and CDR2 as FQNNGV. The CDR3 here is CASSFPVSYEQYF. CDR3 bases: TGTGCCAGCAGCTTTCCGGTCTCCTACGAGCAGTACTTC.

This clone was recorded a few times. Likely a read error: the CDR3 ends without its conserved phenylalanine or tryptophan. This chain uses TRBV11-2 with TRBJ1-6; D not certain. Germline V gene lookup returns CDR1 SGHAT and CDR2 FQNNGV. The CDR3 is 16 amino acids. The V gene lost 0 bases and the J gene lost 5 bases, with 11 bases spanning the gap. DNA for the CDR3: TGTGCCAGCAGCTTAGATCGAGGGAATAATAATTCACCCCTCCACCTT. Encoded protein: CASSLDRGNNNSPLHL.

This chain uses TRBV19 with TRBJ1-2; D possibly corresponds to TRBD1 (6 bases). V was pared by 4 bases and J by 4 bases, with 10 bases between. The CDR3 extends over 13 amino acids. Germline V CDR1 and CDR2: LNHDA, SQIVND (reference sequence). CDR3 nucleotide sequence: TGTGCCAGTAGTACTCGGACAGCCTATGGCTACACCTTC. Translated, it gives CASSTRTAYGYTF.

Here the CDR3 reads CASSPGEIVNTEAFF. The CDR3 coding sequence is TGCGCCAGCAGCCCGGGAGAGATCGTGAACACTGAAGCTTTCTTT. The chain joins TRBV4-1 to TRBJ1-1; D unresolved. The CDR3 consists of 15 residues. V lost 4 bases, J lost 0 bases, and 12 bases lay in between. From germline, CDR1 is MGHRA and CDR2 YSYEKL.

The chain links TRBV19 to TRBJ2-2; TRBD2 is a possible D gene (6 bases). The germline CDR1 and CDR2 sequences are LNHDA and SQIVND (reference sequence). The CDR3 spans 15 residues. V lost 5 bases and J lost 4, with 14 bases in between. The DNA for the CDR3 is TGTGCCAGTAGTCCGAAGACTAGTGGCACCGGGGAGCTGTTTTTT. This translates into CASSPKTSGTGELFF.

The CDR3 coding sequence is TGTGCCACCAGCAGGGATCCCGGCAGGGTAAAAACCTACGAGCAGTACTTC. Its translation is CATSRDPGRVKTYEQYF. The rearrangement links TRBV15 to TRBJ2-7, with D possibly TRBD1 on 5 matching bases. The CDR3 loop spans 17 amino acids. The V and J ends lost 3 bases and 2 bases respectively, with 20 bases between them. Looked up from germline, CDR1 is LNHNV and CDR2 is YYDKDF (reference sequence).

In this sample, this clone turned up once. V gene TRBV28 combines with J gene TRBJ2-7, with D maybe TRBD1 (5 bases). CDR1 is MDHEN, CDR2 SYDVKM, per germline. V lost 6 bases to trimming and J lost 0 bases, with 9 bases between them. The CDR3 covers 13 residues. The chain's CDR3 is CASRGVSSYEQYF. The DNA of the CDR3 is TGTGCCAGCAGAGGGGTGAGCTCCTACGAGCAGTACTTC.

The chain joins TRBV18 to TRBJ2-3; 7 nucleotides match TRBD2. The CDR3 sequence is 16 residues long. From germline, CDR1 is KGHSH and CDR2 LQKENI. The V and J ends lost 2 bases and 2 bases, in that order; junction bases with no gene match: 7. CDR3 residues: CASSPWASGFTDTQYF. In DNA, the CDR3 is TGTGCCAGCTCACCATGGGCTAGCGGATTCACAGATACGCAGTATTTT. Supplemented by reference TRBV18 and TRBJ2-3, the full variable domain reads NAGVMQNPRHLVRRRGQEARLRCSPMKGHSHVYWYRQLPEEGLKFMVYLQKENIIDESGMPKERFSAEFPKEGPSILRIQQVVRGDSAAYFCASSPWASGFTDTQYFGPGTRLTVL.

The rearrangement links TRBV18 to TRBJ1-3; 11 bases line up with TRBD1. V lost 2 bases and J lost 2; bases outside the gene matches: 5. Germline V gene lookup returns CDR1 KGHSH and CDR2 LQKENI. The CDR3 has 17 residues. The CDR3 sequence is CASSPYGTGGPGNTIYF. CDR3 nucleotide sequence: TGTGCCAGCTCACCATATGGGACAGGGGGGCCTGGAAACACCATATATTTT. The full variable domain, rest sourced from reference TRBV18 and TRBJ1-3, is NAGVMQNPRHLVRRRGQEARLRCSPMKGHSHVYWYRQLPEEGLKFMVYLQKENIIDESGMPKERFSAEFPKEGPSILRIQQVVRGDSAAYFCASSPYGTGGPGNTIYFGEGSWLTVV.

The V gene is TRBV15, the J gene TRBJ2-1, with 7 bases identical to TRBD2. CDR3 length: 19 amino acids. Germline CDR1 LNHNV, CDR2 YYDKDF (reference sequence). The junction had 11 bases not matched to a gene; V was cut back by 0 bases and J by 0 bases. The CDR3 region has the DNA TGTGCCACCAGCAGAGATCCCCCCGCGGGCGGGAGCTCCTACAATGAGCAGTTCTTC. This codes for CATSRDPPAGGSSYNEQFF.

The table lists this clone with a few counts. The CDR3 loop reads CSARNFEAFF. DNA of the CDR3: TGCAGTGCTAGAAACTTTGAAGCTTTCTTT. This sequence joins TRBV20-1 and TRBJ1-1; D remains ambiguous. CDR1 is DFQATT, CDR2 SNEGSKA, per germline (reference sequence). The CDR3 consists of 10 residues. V was clipped by 2 bases and J by 7 bases, with 5 bases between them.

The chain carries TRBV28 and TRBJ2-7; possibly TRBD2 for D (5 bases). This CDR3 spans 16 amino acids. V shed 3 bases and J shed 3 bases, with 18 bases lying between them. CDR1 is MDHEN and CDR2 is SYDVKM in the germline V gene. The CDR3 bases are TGTGCCAGCAGTTTTTTCATGAGTTTCCGGGGCTACGAGCAGTACTTC. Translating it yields CASSFFMSFRGYEQYF.

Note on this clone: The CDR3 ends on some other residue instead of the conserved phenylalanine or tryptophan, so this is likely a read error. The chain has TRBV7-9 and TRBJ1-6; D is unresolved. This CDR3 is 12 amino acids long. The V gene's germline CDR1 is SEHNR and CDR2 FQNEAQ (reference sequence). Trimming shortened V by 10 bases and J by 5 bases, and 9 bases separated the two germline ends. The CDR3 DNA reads TGTGCCACAGGACGGGATAATTCACCCCTCCACCTT. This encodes CATGRDNSPLHL.

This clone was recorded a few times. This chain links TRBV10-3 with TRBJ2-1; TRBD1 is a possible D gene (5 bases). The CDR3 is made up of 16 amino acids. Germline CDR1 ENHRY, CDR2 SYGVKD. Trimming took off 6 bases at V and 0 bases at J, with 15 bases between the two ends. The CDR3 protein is CAIRDIQGVSYNEQFF. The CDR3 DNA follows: TGTGCCATCAGAGACATTCAGGGCGTCTCCTACAATGAGCAGTTCTTC.

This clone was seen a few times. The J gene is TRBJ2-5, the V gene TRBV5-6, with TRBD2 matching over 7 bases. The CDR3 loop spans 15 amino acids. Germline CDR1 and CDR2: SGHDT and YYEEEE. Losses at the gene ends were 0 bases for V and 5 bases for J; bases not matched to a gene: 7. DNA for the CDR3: TGTGCCAGCAGCTTGGAGGCGGGAGAGGCTGAGACCCAGTACTTC. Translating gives CASSLEAGEAETQYF.

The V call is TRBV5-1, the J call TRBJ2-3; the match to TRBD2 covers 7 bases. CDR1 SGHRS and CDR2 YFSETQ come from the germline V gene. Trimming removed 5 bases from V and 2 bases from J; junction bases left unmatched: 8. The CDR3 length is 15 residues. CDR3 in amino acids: CASSRDYLPTDTQYF. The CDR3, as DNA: TGCGCCAGCAGTCGGGACTATCTACCCACAGATACGCAGTATTTT. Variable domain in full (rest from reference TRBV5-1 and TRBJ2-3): KAGVTQTPRYLIKTRGQQVTLSCSPISGHRSVSWYQQTPGQGLQFLFEYFSETQRNKGNFPGRFSGRQFSNSRSEMNVSTLELGDSALYLCASSRDYLPTDTQYFGPGTRLTVL.

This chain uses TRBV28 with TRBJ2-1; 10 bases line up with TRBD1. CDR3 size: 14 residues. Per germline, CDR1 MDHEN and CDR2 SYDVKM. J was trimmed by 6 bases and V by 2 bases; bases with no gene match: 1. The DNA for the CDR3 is TGTGCCAGCAGTTTACGGACAGGGGGCAATGAGCAGTTCTTC. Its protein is CASSLRTGGNEQFF. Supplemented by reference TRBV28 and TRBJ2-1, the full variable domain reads DVKVTQSSRYLVKRTGEKVFLECVQDMDHENMFWYRQDPGLGLRLIYFSYDVKMKEKGDIPEGYSVSREKKERFSLILESASTNQTSMYLCASSLRTGGNEQFFGPGTRLTVL.